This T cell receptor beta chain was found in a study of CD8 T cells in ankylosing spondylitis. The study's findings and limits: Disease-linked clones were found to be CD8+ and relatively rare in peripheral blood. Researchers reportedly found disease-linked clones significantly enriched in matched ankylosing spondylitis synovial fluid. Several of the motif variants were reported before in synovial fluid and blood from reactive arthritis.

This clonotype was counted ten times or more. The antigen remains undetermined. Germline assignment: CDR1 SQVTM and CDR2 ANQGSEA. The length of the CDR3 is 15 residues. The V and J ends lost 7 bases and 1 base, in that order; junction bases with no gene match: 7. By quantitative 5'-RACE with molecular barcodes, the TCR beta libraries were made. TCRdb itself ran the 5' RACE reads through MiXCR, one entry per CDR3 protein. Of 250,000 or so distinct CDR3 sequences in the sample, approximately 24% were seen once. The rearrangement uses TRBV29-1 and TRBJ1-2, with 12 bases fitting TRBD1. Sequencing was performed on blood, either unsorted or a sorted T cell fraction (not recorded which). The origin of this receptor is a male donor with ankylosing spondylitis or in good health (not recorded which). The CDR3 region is CSAGTGGLHNYGYTF. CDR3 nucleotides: TGCAGCGCCGGGACAGGGGGCCTTCATAACTATGGCTACACCTTC.